This T cell receptor (beta chain) appears in the sequencing data of a study of blood T cell repertoires in COVID-19. Study at large: From T cells, B-cell-depleted T cells, or PBMCs came the material, which was cDNA or gDNA.

CDR1 and CDR2 (germline): SEHNR, FQNEAQ (reference sequence). This CDR3 spans 15 amino acids. The junction had 1 base not matched to a gene; V was cut back by 3 bases and J by 1 base. Methods used by the authors: Reference gene primer amplification gave nucleated cell count estimates. Assay used: immunoSEQ multiplex PCR; TCRdb lists only in-frame clones, some missing. The D gene and trimming were derived from the DNA, and the V and J assignments and clone size from that table. This sample has approximately 470,000 clones, with 70% to 90% found just once. The sequence was obtained from a human donor in a cohort sampled during active COVID-19. The rearrangement links TRBV7-9 to TRBJ2-7; TRBD2 matches at 12 bases. The sequencing input was peripheral blood. This CDR3 reads CASSFGLAGSYEQYF. The DNA of the CDR3 is TGTGCCAGCAGCTTCGGACTAGCGGGGTCCTACGAGCAGTACTTC.